The 16 T cell receptor beta chains presented below share a single source sample, sequenced in a study of shared clonotypes between healthy human individuals. Measured with immunoSEQ multiplex PCR; TCRdb has only the in-frame clones, and not every one. The data contain about 340,000 clones, about 73% of them singletons. The sequenced sample consisted of memory CD4+ T cells sorted from blood. Indicated subset: CD45RA-negative fraction. The receptor source for this set is a young man in good health.

The chain recombines TRBV27 with TRBJ1-1; D is unclear. Trimming took off 3 bases at V and 11 bases at J, with 16 bases between the two ends. CDR3 size: 13 residues. The germline gives CDR1 MNHEY, CDR2 SMNVEV (reference sequence). CDR3 sequence (DNA): TGTGCCAGCAGTTTTTCCGAAGACGCCTGGGCTTTCTTT. Amino acids: CASSFSEDAWAFF.

J is TRBJ2-7 and V is TRBV28; possible D gene TRBD1, 6 bases. CDR1 is MDHEN, CDR2 SYDVKM, per germline. Trimming left V 5 bases short and J 3 bases short, with 20 bases between. This CDR3 has 16 residues. This CDR3 is CASSLLGLGHRYEQYF. In DNA, the CDR3 is TGTGCCAGCAGTCTCCTGGGGCTGGGACATCGCTACGAGCAGTACTTC.

This clone has at least ten counts. Additional DNA sequences in this sample encode the identical CDR3. V is TRBV5-4 and J is TRBJ1-1, with 9 nucleotides matching TRBD1. This CDR3 comprises 14 residues. Germline V gene sequence: CDR1 SGHNT, CDR2 YYREEE (reference sequence). J gave up 3 bases and V 3 bases, and 3 bases lay outside the gene matches. CDR3 residues: CASSWGQGDTEAFF. The CDR3 region has the DNA TGTGCCAGCAGCTGGGGACAGGGTGACACTGAAGCTTTCTTT.

The chain recombines TRBV5-1 with TRBJ1-5; tentatively, D is TRBD1 (5 bases). Germline assignment: CDR1 SGHRS and CDR2 YFSETQ. The CDR3 runs to 15 residues. Trimming left V 0 bases short and J 3 bases short, with 10 bases between. This CDR3 is CASSLGGVTNQPQHF. The CDR3 coding sequence is TGCGCCAGCAGCTTGGGAGGGGTCACCAATCAGCCCCAGCATTTT.

This clone was detected only a few times. The genes are TRBV10-3 and TRBJ2-1; TRBD1 aligns across 10 bases. Trimming took 0 bases from V and 1 from J; bases not matched to a gene: 12. The germline gives CDR1 ENHRY, CDR2 SYGVKD. This CDR3 comprises 20 residues. The CDR3 protein is CAISESRQGAPAGSYNEQFF. CDR3 nucleotides: TGTGCCATCAGTGAGTCTAGACAGGGGGCCCCAGCGGGGTCCTACAATGAGCAGTTCTTC.

The CDR3 nucleotides read TGTGCCAGCAGCTTCTCCTCCGGGACAGGCCTCCTCTACGAGCAGTACTTC. Translated: CASSFSSGTGLLYEQYF. The chain joins TRBV12-1 to TRBJ2-7; the listed D gene, TRBD1, was not tested against the DNA. TRBV12-1 is marked as a pseudogene. CDR3 length: 17 amino acids.

V and J are TRBV6-1 and TRBJ2-7; TRBD2 matches 10 bases. V lost 10 bases, J lost 3 bases, and 9 bases stayed unmatched. The CDR3 has 14 amino acids. Germline V gene data show CDR1 as MNHNS and CDR2 as SASEGT. DNA of the CDR3: TGTGCCACCGAAAGGACTAGCGGAGGCTACGAGCAGTACTTC. Translation gives CATERTSGGYEQYF.

This chain uses TRBV28 with TRBJ2-7; D perhaps matches TRBD1 (5 bases). Germline CDR1 is MDHEN and CDR2 is SYDVKM. Trimming cost V 3 bases and J 4 bases, with 10 bases left between them. CDR3 length equals 13 residues. For the CDR3, the DNA is TGTGCCAGCAGTTTGCTCAGGGTTTACGAGCAGTACTTC. Translated: CASSLLRVYEQYF.

The V and J genes are TRBV7-6 and TRBJ2-5, with 9 bases that match TRBD2. Germline lookup yields CDR1 SGHVS and CDR2 FNYEAQ. The CDR3 has 15 residues. With V trimmed by 5 bases and J by 4 bases, 8 bases remained unmatched. CDR3 region: CASSEIAGVGETQYF. Here the CDR3 DNA reads TGTGCCAGCAGCGAAATAGCGGGAGTAGGAGAGACCCAGTACTTC. The variable domain in full, with the rest retrieved from reference TRBV7-6 and TRBJ2-5, is GAGVSQSPRYKVTKRGQDVALRCDPISGHVSLYWYRQALGQGPEFLTYFNYEAQQDKSGLPNDRFSAERPEGSISTLTIQRTEQRDSAMYRCASSEIAGVGETQYFGPGTRLLVL.

The chain couples TRBV30 to TRBJ2-3; D is unclear. V was trimmed by 3 bases and J by 1 base, leaving 14 bases between them. Germline V lookup: CDR1 GTSNPN, CDR2 SVGIG (reference sequence). The CDR3 loop spans 15 amino acids. The DNA of the CDR3 is TGTGCCTGGAGCGCTTCATTTGGGGGCACAGATACGCAGTATTTT. This gives the protein CAWSASFGGTDTQYF.

The chain carries TRBV28 and TRBJ2-1, with TRBD1 matching 7 bases. CDR1 and CDR2 from the germline V gene are MDHEN and SYDVKM. Unmatched junction bases numbered 6, after V lost 10 bases and J lost 0 bases. This CDR3 contains 14 residues. This chain's CDR3 is CAKETGDSYNEQFF. In nucleotides, the CDR3 is TGTGCCAAGGAAACAGGGGACTCCTACAATGAGCAGTTCTTC.

The chain links TRBV28 to TRBJ2-7; a possible D gene is TRBD2 (6 bases). The V gene lost 2 bases and the J gene lost 4 bases, with 15 bases spanning the gap. CDR3 length: 15 amino acids. In germline, CDR1 is MDHEN, CDR2 SYDVKM. DNA for the CDR3: TGTGCCAGCAGTTTAGCGGGACTCAAAGAGTACGAGCAGTACTTC. Amino acids: CASSLAGLKEYEQYF. The full variable domain, in which reference TRBV28 and TRBJ2-7 provide the parts outside the CDR3, is DVKVTQSSRYLVKRTGEKVFLECVQDMDHENMFWYRQDPGLGLRLIYFSYDVKMKEKGDIPEGYSVSREKKERFSLILESASTNQTSMYLCASSLAGLKEYEQYFGPGTRLTVT.

This clone has only a few counts. The rearrangement joins TRBV5-1 to TRBJ1-3, with a weak D call TRBD1 (6 bases). CDR1 SGHRS and CDR2 YFSETQ come from the germline V gene. The CDR3 totals 14 residues. V lost 4 bases to trimming and J lost 0 bases, with 8 bases between them. CDR3 in amino acids: CASSLQGSGNTIYF. CDR3 coding DNA: TGCGCCAGCAGCCTACAGGGCTCTGGAAACACCATATATTTT.

The chain has TRBV6-1 and TRBJ1-1; D not resolved. This CDR3 has 13 amino acids. Trimming took 1 base from V and 11 from J, leaving 14 bases between them. Looked up from germline, CDR1 is MNHNS and CDR2 is SASEGT. CDR3 DNA sequence: TGTGCCAGCAGTGAAGGCAGGCTCGTACCGGCTTTCTTT. Amino acids: CASSEGRLVPAFF.

The V and J genes are TRBV5-1 and TRBJ2-7; D not certain. The CDR3 has 12 residues. CDR1 SGHRS and CDR2 YFSETQ come from the germline V gene. V dropped 10 bases and J dropped 5 bases, with 16 bases sitting between them. This CDR3 is CASSPDPNEQYF. DNA for the CDR3: TGCGCCTCATCCCCGGACCCGAACGAGCAGTACTTC.

The chain carries TRBV6-1 and TRBJ2-7; possibly TRBD1 for D (6 bases). CDR1 and CDR2 from the germline V gene are MNHNS and SASEGT. Trimming removed 6 bases at V and 3 bases at J, with 9 bases between. This CDR3 region has 12 residues. The CDR3 region has the DNA TGTGCCAGCAGCTCGACAGGCTACGAGCAGTACTTC. Protein sequence: CASSSTGYEQYF.